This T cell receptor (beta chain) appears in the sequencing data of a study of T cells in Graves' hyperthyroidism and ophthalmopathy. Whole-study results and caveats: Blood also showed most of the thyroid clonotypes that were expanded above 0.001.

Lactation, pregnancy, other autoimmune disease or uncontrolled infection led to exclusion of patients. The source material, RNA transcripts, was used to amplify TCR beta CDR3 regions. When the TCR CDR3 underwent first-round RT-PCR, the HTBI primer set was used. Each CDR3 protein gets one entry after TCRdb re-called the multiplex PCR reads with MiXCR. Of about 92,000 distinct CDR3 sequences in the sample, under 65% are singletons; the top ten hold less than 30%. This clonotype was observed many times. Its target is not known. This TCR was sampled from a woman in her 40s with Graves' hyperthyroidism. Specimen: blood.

This chain's CDR3 is CAIRDASAGSGTHYTF. The CDR3 coding sequence is TGTGCCATCAGGGATGCGTCCGCGGGATCAGGGACTCACTACACCTTC. The genes are TRBV10-3 and TRBJ1-2; TRBD1 might be the D (5 bases). Germline CDR1 ENHRY, CDR2 SYGVKD. V was trimmed by 6 bases and J by 10 bases, leaving 27 bases between them. There are 16 residues in the CDR3.